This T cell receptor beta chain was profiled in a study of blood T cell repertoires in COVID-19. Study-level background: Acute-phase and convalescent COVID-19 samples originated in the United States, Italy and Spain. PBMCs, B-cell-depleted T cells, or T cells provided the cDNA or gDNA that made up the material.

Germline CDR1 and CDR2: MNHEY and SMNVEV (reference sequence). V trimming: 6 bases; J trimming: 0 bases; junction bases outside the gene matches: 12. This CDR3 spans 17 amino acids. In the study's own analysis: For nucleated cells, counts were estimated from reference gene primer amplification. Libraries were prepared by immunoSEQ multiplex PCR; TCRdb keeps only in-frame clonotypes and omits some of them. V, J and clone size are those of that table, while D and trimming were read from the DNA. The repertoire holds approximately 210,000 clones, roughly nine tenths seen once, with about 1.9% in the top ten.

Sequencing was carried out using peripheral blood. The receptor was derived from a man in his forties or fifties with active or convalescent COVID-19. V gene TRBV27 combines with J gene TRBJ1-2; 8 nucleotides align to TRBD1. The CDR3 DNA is TGTGCCAGCAGGCGGACGGACAGGGAATCCACTAACTATGGCTACACCTTC. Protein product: CASRRTDRESTNYGYTF.